A single sample is the source of the 21 T cell receptor beta chains below, sequenced in a study of spatial heterogeneity in lung cancer (dated by TCRdb to 2018 to 2020). Summary of the overall study and its limitations: A correlation was observed between the number of expanded intratumoral alpha and beta TCRs and the tumor nonsynonymous mutation count.

For these TCRs, the target antigens are not known. The method behind the library was 5' RACE. Instrument on record: NextSeq 500. Using fastp trimming at Q25 and MiXCR clonotype assembly, TCRdb reanalyzed the public sequencing data and kept in-frame beta chains. Under each unique CDR3 protein, matching rows form one entry showing the most common genes and DNA. The sample table records 1,600 or so distinct CDR3 sequences; 9.5% to 15% of these occur just once. The top ten constitute 40% to 55% of the sample. The sample's time point, from its label and the paper: sample taken at primary tumor resection. The material sequenced was lung tumor tissue, taken at surgery. All receptors derive from a male donor with early-stage non-small cell lung cancer.

This clonotype came up a few times. The CDR3 here is CASSLVGLAGGRSSYNEQFF. The CDR3 bases are TGTGCCAGCAGCTTGGTAGGACTAGCGGGGGGACGTAGCTCCTACAATGAGCAGTTCTTC. The gene calls are TRBV7-2 and TRBJ2-1; 14 bases are a match to TRBD2. J was trimmed by 0 bases and V by 3 bases; bases with no gene match: 10. The V gene's germline CDR1 is SGHTA and CDR2 FQGNSA. The CDR3 is 20 residues long.

This clonotype rates as medium-sized. The V call is TRBV27, the J call TRBJ1-6; TRBD1 is a possible D gene (5 bases). V dropped 3 bases and J dropped 7 bases, with 10 bases sitting between them. Germline-derived CDR1 and CDR2 are MNHEY and SMNVEV (reference sequence). The CDR3 runs 14 residues. CDR3 bases: TGTGCCAGCAGTTTGGGGCCGGGGAATTCACCCCTCCACTTT. This translates into CASSLGPGNSPLHF.

By its share, this clonotype is medium-sized. The V call is TRBV12-5, the J call TRBJ2-7; 9 bases align to TRBD1. The CDR3 runs to 15 residues. J was trimmed by 3 bases and V by 8 bases; bases with no gene match: 11. Germline CDR1 reads LGHNT; CDR2 reads FRNRAP. CDR3 nucleotide sequence: TGTGCTAGTCCCCCTCCGGGACAGGGAATCTACGAGCAGTACTTC. Translating it yields CASPPPGQGIYEQYF.

V and J are TRBV14 and TRBJ2-6, with unresolved D. Germline CDR1 and CDR2: SGHDN and FVKESK. With 2 bases removed from V and 3 bases from J, the gap between germline ends came to 2 bases. The CDR3 extends over 13 amino acids. CDR3 DNA sequence: TGTGCCAGCAGCCAACTTGGGGCCAACGTCCTGACTTTC. Protein: CASSQLGANVLTF.

The CDR3 region is CASSFYGETQYF. The CDR3 DNA reads TGCGCCAGCAGCTTCTATGGGGAGACCCAGTACTTC. The gene calls are TRBV4-3 and TRBJ2-5, with D hard to call. The germline V gene encodes CDR1 LGHNA and CDR2 YSLEER. V lost 5 bases, J lost 5 bases, and 9 bases lay in between. This CDR3 has 12 amino acids.

The sample holds a few counts of this clonotype. The chain employs TRBV5-4 and TRBJ2-3; 10 positions agree with TRBD2. With 4 bases clipped from V and 0 bases from J, the junction kept 5 bases outside the gene matches. The CDR3 length is 16 residues. Germline V CDR1 and CDR2: SGHNT, YYREEE (reference sequence). Written as DNA, the CDR3 is TGTGCCAGCAGCCCTGGGACTAGCGTTAGCACAGATACGCAGTATTTT. It translates to CASSPGTSVSTDTQYF. The whole variable domain, filled in from reference TRBV5-4 and TRBJ2-3, reads ETGVTQSPTHLIKTRGQQVTLRCSSQSGHNTVSWYQQALGQGPQFIFQYYREEENGRGNFPPRFSGLQFPNYSSELNVNALELDDSALYLCASSPGTSVSTDTQYFGPGTRLTVL.

This clonotype is medium-sized (0.01 to 0.1%) within its sample. The rearrangement uses TRBV3-1 and TRBJ2-5; D possibly corresponds to TRBD2 (6 bases). Germline CDR1 LGHDT, CDR2 YNNKEL (reference sequence). Trimming removed 4 bases from V and 5 bases from J, with 8 bases in between. CDR3 size: 12 residues. The CDR3 DNA reads as TGTGCCAGCAGCCGGGGAGGCGAGACCCAGTACTTC. It is translated as CASSRGGETQYF.

By proportion, this clonotype is medium-sized (0.01 to 0.1%). The chain has TRBV10-1 and TRBJ1-4; TRBD1 might be the D (5 bases). The ends were cut back, 4 bases at V and 6 bases at J, with 9 bases in the middle. CDR3 length equals 13 residues. Looked up from germline, CDR1 is WNHNN and CDR2 is SYGVQD (reference sequence). CDR3 residues: CASSARGDEKLFF. DNA of the CDR3: TGCGCCAGCAGTGCTCGAGGGGATGAAAAACTGTTTTTT.

This clonotype is medium-sized by share. The chain employs TRBV27 and TRBJ1-2, with D possibly TRBD1 on 5 matching bases. V shed 5 bases and J shed 7 bases, with 14 bases lying between them. Germline-derived CDR1 and CDR2 are MNHEY and SMNVEV (reference sequence). The CDR3 runs 13 residues. The CDR3 region is CASSPQGLGGYTF. The CDR3 DNA reads TGTGCCAGCAGTCCTCAGGGTCTCGGTGGCTACACCTTC.

This clonotype is categorized as large. The chain carries TRBV13 and TRBJ1-1; D might be TRBD1 (5 bases). V lost 3 bases and J 0 bases, leaving 11 bases between the germline ends. This CDR3 contains 15 residues. The germline gives CDR1 PRHDT, CDR2 FYEKMQ (reference sequence). CDR3 nucleotide sequence: TGTGCCAGCAGCTTCTTGGGGCGGATGAACACTGAAGCTTTCTTT. It translates to CASSFLGRMNTEAFF.

By proportion, this clonotype is medium-sized (0.01 to 0.1%). The rearrangement links TRBV6-5 to TRBJ1-2; 7 nucleotides match TRBD1. After removal of 4 bases from V and 4 bases from J, the junction contained 12 bases not matched to a gene. The CDR3 sequence is 16 residues long. From germline, CDR1 is MNHEY and CDR2 SVGAGI. The CDR3 DNA is TGTGCCAGCAGTTCCCCAGGGGTCGGGACAGCCTATGGCTACACCTTC. Amino acids: CASSSPGVGTAYGYTF.

Sample share makes this clonotype medium-sized. The chain is built from TRBV12-3 or TRBV12-4 and TRBJ2-5; D is perhaps TRBD1 (5 bases). The CDR3 has 15 amino acids. V was clipped by 3 bases and J by 0 bases, with 11 bases between them. DNA of the CDR3: TGTGCCAGCAGTTTGGGGCAAGGAAACCAAGAGACCCAGTACTTC. It specifies CASSLGQGNQETQYF.

This clonotype was observed a single time. The J gene is TRBJ2-3, the V gene TRBV28; 7 bases align to TRBD1. The CDR3 is 15 amino acids. Germline trimming cut 6 bases from V and 1 base from J; bases unmatched to any gene: 7. CDR1 is MDHEN and CDR2 is SYDVKM in the germline V gene. In DNA, the CDR3 is TGTGCCAGCAGGCCAGGGGGTGCCGGCACAGATACGCAGTATTTT. Translation gives CASRPGGAGTDTQYF. Full variable domain (remainder filled in from reference TRBV28 and TRBJ2-3): DVKVTQSSRYLVKRTGEKVFLECVQDMDHENMFWYRQDPGLGLRLIYFSYDVKMKEKGDIPEGYSVSREKKERFSLILESASTNQTSMYLCASRPGGAGTDTQYFGPGTRLTVL.

This clonotype was seen a handful of times. The chain uses TRBV7-2 and TRBJ2-5; a possible D gene is TRBD2 (5 bases). Germline loops: CDR1 SGHTA, CDR2 FQGNSA. This CDR3 spans 15 amino acids. Trimming removed 4 bases at V and 4 bases at J, with 16 bases between. The CDR3: CASSSGSGDLETQYF. The CDR3 region has the DNA TGTGCCAGCAGCTCGGGCTCCGGGGATTTAGAGACCCAGTACTTC.

This clonotype is labeled medium-sized (0.01 to 0.1%). The V gene is TRBV12-3 or TRBV12-4, the J gene TRBJ2-3; D possibly corresponds to TRBD2 (6 bases). This CDR3 has 17 amino acids. V gave up 1 base and J gave up 0 bases, with 14 bases separating them. The CDR3 coding sequence is TGTGCCAGCAGTTTAGTACCCGCGGGAATTAGCACAGATACGCAGTATTTT. This translates into CASSLVPAGISTDTQYF.

For the CDR3, the DNA is TGCAGTGCTAGAGCAACCGGGGGGGCCGGGGAGCTGTTTTTT. This sequence encodes CSARATGGAGELFF. The rearrangement links TRBV20-1 to TRBJ2-2; TRBD2 matches 8 bases. CDR1 and CDR2 (germline): DFQATT, SNEGSKA (reference sequence). Trimming took 1 base from V and 6 from J; bases not matched to a gene: 4. The CDR3 extends over 14 amino acids.

By share, this clonotype ranks as medium-sized. This chain joins TRBV2 and TRBJ2-5; D possibly corresponds to TRBD2 (7 bases). Deletions cut 4 bases from V and 4 bases from J, with 16 bases between. In germline, CDR1 is SNHLY, CDR2 FYNNEI. CDR3 length: 15 amino acids. CDR3: CASSAAGAARETQYF. CDR3 DNA: TGTGCCAGCAGTGCGGCGGGGGCCGCGCGAGAGACCCAGTACTTC.

Relative to its sample, this clonotype is medium-sized (0.01 to 0.1%). The V call is TRBV6-5, the J call TRBJ1-6, with D possibly matching TRBD1 (6 bases). The CDR3 contains 14 residues. Germline lookup yields CDR1 MNHEY and CDR2 SVGAGI. V gave up 6 bases and J gave up 5 bases, with 11 bases separating them. The CDR3 region is CASRLRGDNSPLHF. For the CDR3, the DNA is TGTGCCAGCAGATTGAGGGGGGATAATTCACCCCTCCACTTT.

This clonotype is medium-sized (0.01 to 0.1%) by share. The V and J genes are TRBV5-4 and TRBJ2-4; the match to TRBD1 covers 7 bases. Unmatched junction bases numbered 6, after V lost 3 bases and J lost 0 bases. This CDR3 has 16 amino acids. Germline values: CDR1 SGHNT, CDR2 YYREEE (reference sequence). For the CDR3, the DNA is TGTGCCAGCAGCTCCGGACAGGCCGTAGCCAAAAACATTCAGTACTTC. Translating gives CASSSGQAVAKNIQYF.

The chain is built from TRBV9 and TRBJ2-7; TRBD1 matches at 8 bases. The CDR3 length is 14 residues. The junction had 6 bases not matched to a gene; V was cut back by 4 bases and J by 3 bases. Germline V gives CDR1 SGDLS, CDR2 YYNGEE. DNA of the CDR3: TGTGCCAGCAGCCCCGGACAGGGTCTCTACGAGCAGTACTTC. Translated, it gives CASSPGQGLYEQYF.

This clonotype is labeled as medium-sized. The rearrangement joins TRBV28 to TRBJ1-4; 7 positions agree with TRBD1. The CDR3 runs 15 residues. J was trimmed by 6 bases and V by 5 bases; bases with no gene match: 9. Germline assignment: CDR1 MDHEN and CDR2 SYDVKM. The CDR3 nucleotides read TGTGCCAGCAGTCCTCCGGGACAGTCCCATGAAAAACTGTTTTTT. Protein: CASSPPGQSHEKLFF.